Listed below are T cell receptor beta chains from one sample, sequenced in a study of T-cell memory formation after mild COVID-19. TCRdb independently ran MiXCR on the 5' RACE reads; one entry per CDR3 protein. Here the sample spans 250,000 to 300,000 distinct CDR3 sequences, 18% being singletons. What was sequenced was PBMCs or a T cell subset sorted from them (not recorded which). Every receptor here comes from a man younger than 35 who had mild COVID-19 (a few samples of this study predate the infection). Cell type and time point are not known. CDR3s include the opening cysteine and the closing phenylalanine or tryptophan. The order of the fields is clone size, D gene, J gene, V gene, CDR3 protein, CDR3 DNA. A D gene is named only where the DNA matches it firmly. Clone sizes are given selectively: once, few, many, or a class where the clone is expanded.

>-|-|TRBJ2-1|TRBV28
CASSWTGEHNEQFF
TGTGCCAGCAGTTGGACCGGGGAACACAATGAGCAGTTCTTC
>few|TRBD1|TRBJ1-2|TRBV27
CASSPSGGFVYGYTF
TGTGCCAGCAGTCCATCAGGGGGTTTCGTCTATGGCTACACCTTC
>-|TRBD2|TRBJ2-3|TRBV6-2/TRBV6-3
CASSGGAVAFTDTQYF
TGTGCCAGCAGCGGGGGGGCCGTGGCATTCACAGATACGCAGTATTTT
>few|-|TRBJ2-5|TRBV18
CASSPVDRETQYF
TGTGCCAGCTCACCGGTTGACCGGGAGACCCAGTACTTC
>-|-|TRBJ1-3|TRBV18
CASSPPGLTGNTIYF
TGTGCCAGCTCACCACCAGGCCTTACTGGAAACACCATATATTTT
>-|-|TRBJ2-1|TRBV12-5
CASGLAVGNSKFF
TGTGCTAGTGGTTTGGCAGTTGGCAACTCAAAGTTCTTC
>few|TRBD1|TRBJ1-4|TRBV7-9
CASSTPGGLNEKLFF
TGTGCCAGCAGCACCCCAGGGGGCTTAAATGAAAAACTGTTTTTT
>-|TRBD2|TRBJ2-5|TRBV6-6
CASSYWTSGRRGSATQYF
TGTGCCAGCAGTTACTGGACTAGCGGGCGGCGGGGCTCCGCCACCCAGTACTTC
>-|-|TRBJ2-5|TRBV7-9
CASSLSSETQYF
TGTGCCAGCAGCTTATCCAGCGAGACCCAGTACTTC
>few|TRBD2|TRBJ2-1|TRBV3-1
CASSQAASGDEQFF
TGTGCCAGCAGCCAAGCGGCTAGCGGGGACGAGCAGTTCTTC
>-|-|TRBJ2-2|TRBV23-1
CASSISQLTGELFF
TGCGCCAGCAGTATCAGCCAACTCACCGGGGAGCTGTTTTTT
>few|-|TRBJ2-3|TRBV4-1
CASSQGQRRTDTQYF
TGCGCCAGCAGCCAAGGTCAGCGACGCACAGATACGCAGTATTTT
>few|TRBD1|TRBJ2-7|TRBV30
CAWSARGTGSSYEQYF
TGTGCCTGGAGTGCTCGGGGGACAGGATCCTCCTACGAGCAGTACTTC
>-|-|TRBJ2-7|TRBV7-2
CASSFVRTNVYEQYF
TGTGCCAGCAGCTTCGTTCGGACTAACGTCTACGAGCAGTACTTC
>-|-|TRBJ2-5|TRBV4-1
CASSQKGQETQYF
TGCGCCAGCAGCCAAAAGGGCCAAGAGACCCAGTACTTC
>-|-|TRBJ2-4|TRBV6-2/TRBV6-3
CASAGTAKNIQYF
TGTGCCAGCGCCGGGACAGCCAAAAACATTCAGTACTTC
>-|-|TRBJ2-7|TRBV4-3
CASSRQGFYEQYF
TGCGCCAGCAGCCGCCAGGGTTTCTACGAGCAGTACTTC
>-|TRBD2|TRBJ2-1|TRBV6-5
CASSSGLAGYEQFF
TGTGCCAGCAGTTCCGGACTAGCGGGGTATGAGCAGTTCTTC
>-|-|TRBJ2-7|TRBV19
CASSPRPTVYEQYF
TGTGCCAGTAGTCCAAGACCTACAGTCTACGAGCAGTACTTC
>-|-|TRBJ1-4|TRBV12-3/TRBV12-4
CASSLGGTNEKLFF
TGTGCCAGCAGTTTAGGGGGAACTAATGAAAAACTGTTTTTT
>few|TRBD1|TRBJ1-6|TRBV20-1
CRGQGDSPLHF
TGCAGGGGACAGGGTGATTCACCCCTCCACTTT
>-|-|TRBJ1-2|TRBV27
CASSLFGQTNYGYTF
TGTGCCAGCAGTTTATTTGGTCAGACGAACTATGGCTACACCTTC
>-|-|TRBJ1-1|TRBV6-6
CASSYTHDAGGKYTEAFF
TGTGCCAGCAGTTACACCCATGACGCCGGGGGAAAATACACTGAAGCTTTCTTT
>-|-|TRBJ1-2|TRBV2
CDSRTLGASYGYTF
TGTGACAGCAGGACCCTTGGGGCCAGCTATGGCTACACCTTC
>few|TRBD1|TRBJ2-2|TRBV6-5
CASSGQGPRELFF
TGTGCCAGCAGCGGACAGGGGCCGAGGGAGCTGTTTTTT
>-|TRBD1|TRBJ1-5|TRBV12-3/TRBV12-4
CASSPGTGGRQPQHF
TGTGCCAGCAGTCCCGGGACAGGGGGCCGTCAGCCCCAGCATTTT
>-|TRBD1|TRBJ2-5|TRBV5-5
CASSLSGSPTGQETQYF
TGTGCCAGCAGCTTATCGGGTAGCCCGACAGGGCAAGAGACCCAGTACTTC